Described below is a single T cell receptor (beta chain) sequence and its context. What this receptor recognizes is not known. No much larger clone exists at a distance of one base, and base qualities are not known. Other DNA sequences of this sample code for an identical CDR3. Using the deep immunoSEQ assay, TCR CDR3 regions were amplified from genomic DNA by multiplex PCR. Extracted genomic DNA from each cell subset was distributed evenly across all wells of several immunoSEQ 96-well plates, and each plate was treated as a replicate. For sorted subsets, each replicate PCR was loaded with roughly 0.2 ug genomic DNA, equivalent to 30,000 to 35,000 T cell genomes. Purified libraries were quantified with a Qubit 3.0 fluorometer, sized on a Bioanalyzer 2100, and re-quantified with the KAPA Library Quantification kit. A separate single-read 150-cycle Illumina NextSeq 550 flow cell was used to sequence each immunoSEQ 96-well plate. In the paper's pipeline: Because the immunoSEQ output included only junctional sequences and no quality scores, the filtering could not be the same as the filtering used for full-length reads. To assign V/J genes and CDR3, sequences were annotated against IMGT germline references using PyIR, a Python wrapper for IgBLAST v1.9. Reads with weak V/J assignments (E-value above 1e-6), missing CDR3, stop codons, out-of-frame junctions, or ambiguous translated residues were removed. V3J clonotypes were defined as sequences sharing the same inferred V gene, J gene, and CDR3 amino acid sequence. To compute the percentage overlap between repertoires, the number of shared unique clonotypes was divided by the size of the smaller repertoire. Richness of each repertoire was evaluated using RTK rarefaction, the Chao1 estimator, and Recon v2.1 estimates of unobserved clonotypes. Generation probabilities were computed with OLGA for all TCRbeta clonotypes obtained by the gDNA method from four donors. TCRdb's version of the immuneACCESS table is confined to in-frame rearrangements and falls short of the full clone set. An unresolved V gene accounts for under half of the shortfall where checked; the remainder is of unknown origin. V and J calls and clone size are copied from that table; D and trimming were computed from the DNA. The table for this sample lists about 2.5 million clones; roughly 90% of them were counted only once. In total, the top ten clones hold 0.37% of the sample.

Donors were healthy HIV-negative adults with no recently reported acute infections or vaccinations. Every donor was a Caucasian adult residing in Nashville, Tennessee, USA. CD4+ T cells were enriched through magnetic negative selection, after which naive cells were positively selected on CD45RA and the remaining negative fraction served as the memory subset. After blood collection by leukapheresis, PBMCs were isolated using Ficoll-Histopaque density gradient centrifugation and then cryopreserved in the vapor phase of liquid nitrogen. Analytical flow cytometry was used to check the purity and quantity of every magnetically sorted T cell population. Genomic DNA was isolated from every sorted fraction and measured by UV absorbance on a Nanodrop 2000c. Relative to germline, V is 0 bases shorter and J is 5 bases shorter, with 7 bases between their ends. The CDR3 runs 13 residues from the cysteine to the phenylalanine. The only DNA kept is the CDR3, 39 bases in frame from the first base. The germline V gene provides CDR1 KGHSH and CDR2 LQKENI.

This specimen comes from a study of shared clonotypes between healthy human individuals (dated by TCRdb to 2018 to 2021). Background on the whole study: Three men and two women, aged 18 to 49 years, made up the cohort. Per donor, three plates each were used for CD4 naive and CD4 memory, two for CD8 naive, and one for CD8 memory. Blood TCR repertoires of five healthy adults were deeply sequenced to estimate repertoire size and the extent of clonotype sharing between individuals. Different laboratories and diverse techniques were used to prepare libraries and sequence TCR repertoires, to increase sequencing depth and limit assay-specific biases. Each donor's leukapheresis produced roughly between about 0.85 and 10 billion PBMCs. Beyond this particular receptor, the publication reports: The small number of donors limited the genetic and exposure-history diversity represented. Pairwise subsampling led to the expectation that sequencing depth would affect the degree of clonotype sharing among donors. Naive subsets generally had larger estimated clonotype richness than memory subsets did. Compared with non-shared clonotypes, clonotypes shared by all four sorted-subset donors had higher generation probabilities. Across a handful of donors, around 5.4% of naive CD4, approximately 4% of naive CD8, about 2% of memory CD4, and 0.3% to 0.45% of memory CD8 clonotypes were shared. Only blood was sampled, and tissue TCR repertoires likely differ from those in blood. Rarefaction of sorted-subset datasets indicated incomplete sequencing despite the large sequencing depth.

The chain links TRBV18 with TRBJ1-2; TRBD1 is a possible D gene, resting on 5 matching bases. This TCR derives from a man younger than 35 in good health. Some clones in this sample may be carry-over from other donors' samples. Specimen: naive CD4+ T cells from PBMCs. The sample's cell subset or site, from its label and the paper: CD45RA+ positively selected. In nucleotide form, the sequence is TGTGCCAGCTCACCACCGGGGGGGTATGGCTACACCTTC. This is translated as CASSPPGGYGYTF.